The 15 T cell receptor beta chains reported below all come from one sample, sequenced in a study of vaccination and CD4 T cells after COVID-19. For these receptors, no antigen is known. Cultured CD4+ T cell DNA underwent sequencing with the Oncomine TCR Beta short-read assay. MiXCR was run by TCRdb on the PCR reads, yielding one entry per CDR3 protein. The sample includes around 21,000 distinct CDR3 sequences, about 50% of them seen just once. As for treatment: approximately 9-day PBMC culture with coronavirus spike peptide pools or control peptides (ViraFEST assay). Sequencing was done on a sample of CD4+ T cells from blood, cultured in vitro. The receptor source for this set is a human donor who had recovered from COVID-19.

The chain recombines TRBV7-9 with TRBJ1-1; D uncertain. The CDR3 spans 14 residues. The V gene lost 7 bases and the J gene lost 0 bases, with 12 bases spanning the gap. Germline loops: CDR1 SEHNR, CDR2 FQNEAQ (reference sequence). Here the CDR3 reads CASILSLMNTEAFF. CDR3 bases: TGTGCCAGCATTCTCTCATTGATGAACACTGAAGCTTTCTTT. Full variable domain (rest looked up from reference TRBV7-9 and TRBJ1-1): DTGVSQNPRHKITKRGQNVTFRCDPISEHNRLYWYRQTLGQGPEFLTYFQNEAQLEKSRLLSDRFSAERPKGSFSTLEIQRTEQGDSAMYLCASILSLMNTEAFFGQGTRLTVV.

A few counts support this clonotype. The rearrangement joins TRBV10-2 to TRBJ1-2; possible D gene TRBD1, 5 bases. Germline V gene sequence: CDR1 WSHSY, CDR2 SAAADI. This CDR3 comprises 15 residues. V lost 0 bases, J lost 3 bases, and 11 bases lay in between. CDR3 amino acids: CASSESTQGHYGYTF. The CDR3 DNA follows: TGCGCCAGCAGTGAGTCGACTCAGGGTCACTATGGCTACACCTTC.

In this sample, this clonotype turned up a few times. The chain carries TRBV7-3 and TRBJ2-3; D ambiguous. Germline V gene data show CDR1 as SGHTA and CDR2 as FQGTGA. With 2 bases removed from V and 3 bases from J, the gap between germline ends came to 3 bases. The CDR3 has 12 amino acids. Here the CDR3 reads CASSLGTDTQYF. CDR3 bases: TGTGCCAGCAGCTTAGGGACAGATACGCAGTATTTT.

V is TRBV7-2 and J is TRBJ2-1; D is undetermined. Trimming took off 7 bases at V and 4 bases at J, with 14 bases between the two ends. Germline V gene data show CDR1 as SGHTA and CDR2 as FQGNSA. The CDR3 spans 14 residues. Here the CDR3 reads CASTFNKGYNEQFF. The DNA of the CDR3 is TGTGCCAGCACCTTCAATAAGGGATACAATGAGCAGTTCTTC.

This clonotype came up a few times. The rearrangement links TRBV6-1 to TRBJ2-5, with TRBD2 as a possible D gene (6 bases). Trimming stripped 1 base from V and 4 bases from J, with 13 bases between. Germline CDR1 reads MNHNS; CDR2 reads SASEGT. CDR3 size: 15 residues. CDR3 in DNA: TGTGCCAGCAGTGAAGTGGCAGGGAGGATAGAGACCCAGTACTTC. Translating it yields CASSEVAGRIETQYF.

The V call is TRBV20-1, the J call TRBJ1-1; the match to TRBD1 covers 8 bases. The CDR3 loop spans 18 amino acids. The V gene end was trimmed by 0 bases and the J gene end by 2 bases; junction bases not matched to a gene: 14. Germline V lookup: CDR1 DFQATT, CDR2 SNEGSKA (reference sequence). The CDR3: CSARDATRGTGKNTEAFF. The CDR3 DNA is TGCAGTGCTAGAGATGCCACGAGGGGGACAGGTAAAAACACTGAAGCTTTCTTT.

V is TRBV20-1 and J is TRBJ2-1; no reliable D call. The CDR3 is 11 residues long. The germline V gene encodes CDR1 DFQATT and CDR2 SNEGSKA (reference sequence). Trimming took off 5 bases at V and 7 bases at J, with 9 bases between the two ends. The CDR3 nucleotides read TGCAGTGCTGCGTTGAAGAATGAGCAGTTCTTC. Amino acids: CSAALKNEQFF.

The chain combines TRBV6-1 with TRBJ1-2, with D unresolved. The CDR3 runs 17 residues. The germline V gene encodes CDR1 MNHNS and CDR2 SASEGT. V lost 1 base to trimming and J lost 4 bases, with 19 bases between them. The CDR3 here is CASSEEFPPAYSYGYTF. Written as DNA, the CDR3 is TGTGCCAGCAGTGAAGAATTTCCCCCCGCCTACAGCTATGGCTACACCTTC.

This clonotype appeared a few times. The rearrangement links TRBV18 to TRBJ1-5; 10 bases align to TRBD1. J was trimmed by 7 bases and V by 1 base; bases with no gene match: 10. The germline V gene has CDR1 KGHSH and CDR2 LQKENI. The CDR3 extends over 17 amino acids. The CDR3 region is CASSPRDRGADRQPQHF. The DNA for the CDR3 is TGTGCCAGCTCACCACGGGACAGGGGCGCCGATCGACAGCCCCAGCATTTT.

The chain combines TRBV3-1 with TRBJ1-2; a possible D gene is TRBD1 (5 bases). The germline gives CDR1 LGHDT, CDR2 YNNKEL (reference sequence). The V end lost 0 bases, the J end lost 3 bases, and 8 bases lay between the germline ends. This CDR3 comprises 14 residues. CDR3 region: CASSQEGGDYGYTF. The CDR3 DNA reads as TGTGCCAGCAGCCAAGAGGGGGGGGACTATGGCTACACCTTC.

This clonotype was seen a single time. This chain links TRBV28 with TRBJ2-7; 8 bases agree with TRBD1. The germline gives CDR1 MDHEN, CDR2 SYDVKM. CDR3 length: 12 amino acids. V lost 8 bases to trimming and J lost 5 bases; unmatched junction nucleotides: 5. The CDR3 reads CASGQGVDEQYF. In DNA form, the CDR3 reads TGTGCCAGCGGACAGGGTGTCGACGAGCAGTACTTC.

This chain links TRBV6-1 with TRBJ2-7; 10 bases fit TRBD1. The V and J ends lost 8 bases and 4 bases, in that order; junction bases with no gene match: 8. The germline V gene has CDR1 MNHNS and CDR2 SASEGT. The CDR3 covers 14 residues. The CDR3 sequence: CASGGQGTSYEQYF. The CDR3 coding sequence is TGTGCCAGCGGGGGACAGGGGACAAGTTACGAGCAGTACTTC.

This clonotype was recorded a few times. The chain has TRBV20-1 and TRBJ2-2; D is possibly TRBD2 (5 bases). CDR1 DFQATT and CDR2 SNEGSKA come from the germline V gene (reference sequence). The CDR3 is 13 amino acids. With 3 bases removed from V and 6 bases from J, the gap between germline ends came to 11 bases. The CDR3 nucleotides read TGCAGTGCTAGGAGTCTAGCAGCCGGGGAGCTGTTTTTT. It yields the protein CSARSLAAGELFF.

V usage is TRBV24-1 and J usage is TRBJ2-3; 11 nucleotides match TRBD1. The CDR3 runs to 15 residues. V lost 2 bases and J lost 4; bases outside the gene matches: 1. CDR1 and CDR2 from the germline V gene are KGHDR and SFDVKD. CDR3: CATSDSGQGADTQYF. DNA of the CDR3: TGTGCCACCAGTGATTCGGGACAGGGGGCAGATACGCAGTATTTT.

This clonotype turned up a few times. The chain is built from TRBV6-1 and TRBJ1-5, with D unresolved. V lost 1 base to trimming and J lost 7 bases, with 14 bases between them. Germline CDR1 MNHNS, CDR2 SASEGT. The CDR3 runs to 15 residues. CDR3 sequence: CASSEVEGSWQPQHF. CDR3 nucleotide sequence: TGTGCCAGCAGTGAAGTGGAAGGGTCTTGGCAGCCCCAGCATTTT.